Listed below are T cell receptor beta chains from one sample, sequenced in a study of beta chain features in type 1 diabetes. Profiling relied on immunoSEQ multiplex PCR, and the TCRdb table lists in-frame clones only, not all of them. The repertoire has some 270,000 clones, about 11% of them found once; the top ten carry more than 0.015%. The source material was naive CD4+ T cells from blood. These receptors came from a man between 25 and 39 years old with type 1 diabetes. Each CDR3 is given without its conserved first and last residue.

>TRBV29-1
SVGRDRAYEQY
>TRBV11-2
ASSLGTNQPQH
>TRBV18
ASSPAGPLYEQY
>TRBV5-1
ASSPVGQGTYEQY
>TRBV29-1
SVDGAGGSNEQF
>TRBV6-5
ASSYSIQGSYGYT
>TRBV6-5
ASSTGGRSSYEQY
>TRBV5-1
ASSPRGGTWYEQF
>TRBV7-3
ASSSLRQGRVGYT
>TRBV5-1
ASSSTPGYQETQY
>TRBV5-1
ASSPGQFSGANVLT
>TRBV28
ASSLDRRTGELF
>TRBV28
ASLQGRRPTPLH
>TRBV30
ACPGGTGSSYT
>TRBV6-5
ASSYSYQTDTQY
>TRBV7-2
ASSRGGGRDSPLH
>TRBV7-2
ASSLGLSNTEAF
>TRBV25-1
ASSAGGRTEAF
>TRBV5-1
ASSLTGETDTGELF
>TRBV4-1
ASERVFRAGEQY
>TRBV20-1
SARQGYGYT
>TRBV29-1
SVRRPSYGYT
>TRBV5-6
ASSSDRTEAF
>TRBV9
ASSSRLWSGANVLT
>TRBV5-1
ASSPGQGARAF
>TRBV10-3
AAGGRVVSGANVLT
>TRBV30
AWSPGTGPTLGGTEAF
>TRBV4-1
ASSQAERGGGTDTQY
>TRBV2
ASLGQANTGELF
>TRBV6-7
ASGTGNTGELF
>TRBV18
ASSAGQGGLYEQY
>TRBV4-1
ASSGQTNQPQH
>TRBV29-1
SVSARGTRTQY
>TRBV7-8
ASSHKGQGSLSNQPQH
>TRBV11-2
ASSLTAFSTDTQY
>TRBV5-6
ASSLQGTQPQH
>TRBV30
AWATGQEKLF
>TRBV5-1
ASNAVAGEAF
>TRBV4-1
ASSQGGVPANYGYT
>TRBV2
ASKGVHEQY
>TRBV30
AWSVQGASYEQY
>TRBV5-1
ASSSFGASGGATYNEQF
>TRBV15
ATSRDLRDRGPQPQH
>TRBV28
ASRDRGDEKETQY
>TRBV7-9
ASGDRDRGDEQY
>TRBV2
ASTLSLLAGGTDTQY
>TRBV29-1
SVGRVSYNEQF
>TRBV4-1
ASSILFQETQY
>TRBV2
ASRDRGNSPLH
>TRBV2
ASSRDRQF
>TRBV15
ATSRGGQNTGELF
>TRBV11-2
ASSLNSQETQY
>TRBV2
ASSESGLNEQF
>TRBV2
ASGGQFSGYGYT